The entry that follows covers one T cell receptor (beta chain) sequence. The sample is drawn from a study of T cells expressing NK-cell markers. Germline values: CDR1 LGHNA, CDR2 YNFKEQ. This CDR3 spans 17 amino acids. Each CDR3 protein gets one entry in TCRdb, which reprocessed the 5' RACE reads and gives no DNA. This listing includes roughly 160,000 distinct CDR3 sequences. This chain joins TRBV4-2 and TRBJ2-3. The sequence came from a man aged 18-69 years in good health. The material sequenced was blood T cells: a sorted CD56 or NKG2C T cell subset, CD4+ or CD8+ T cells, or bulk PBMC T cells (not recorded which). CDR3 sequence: CASSQDAWREATDTQYF.